These 2 T cell receptor beta chains came from one sample sequenced in a study of shared clonotypes between healthy human individuals. Method: immunoSEQ multiplex PCR; TCRdb's copy keeps in-frame clones and lacks some. The profile covers about 1.1 million clones, with approximately 80% appearing a single time and approximately 0.5% taken by the ten largest. Sequenced input: memory CD4+ T cells from PBMCs. Subset noted: CD45RA-negative fraction. Receptors originate from a man younger than 35 in good health. Some clones in this sample may be carry-over from other donors' samples.

This clone was seen just once. V usage is TRBV29-1 and J usage is TRBJ2-6, with D unclear. Germline V CDR1 and CDR2: SQVTM, ANQGSEA. V was pared by 6 bases and J by 0 bases, with 6 bases between. This CDR3 region has 13 residues. The CDR3 loop reads CSVSDSGANVLTF. The CDR3 DNA is TGCAGCGTGTCAGACTCTGGGGCCAACGTCCTGACTTTC.

V is TRBV2 and J is TRBJ2-5; D perhaps matches TRBD1 (6 bases). Germline-derived CDR1 and CDR2 are SNHLY and FYNNEI. The V and J ends lost 6 bases and 2 bases respectively, with 16 bases between them. This CDR3 has 15 residues. The CDR3 region is CASSRIGGVQETQYF. The CDR3 coding sequence is TGTGCCAGCAGCCGAATTGGGGGCGTGCAAGAGACCCAGTACTTC.